Listed here are 2 T cell receptor beta chains from one sample, sequenced in a study of shared clonotypes between healthy human individuals. TCRdb's table, derived via immunoSEQ multiplex PCR, lists solely in-frame clones and lacks some. The data hold millions of clones, with around 94% observed a single time. Sample: naive CD4+ T cells sorted from blood. The subset: CD45RA+ positively selected. These receptors were collected from a man between 18 and 29 years old in good health.

The V gene is TRBV19, the J gene TRBJ2-3, with D perhaps matching TRBD1 or TRBD2 (5 bases each). V lost 8 bases to trimming and J lost 2 bases, with 11 bases between them. Germline V gene data show CDR1 as LNHDA and CDR2 as SQIVND (reference sequence). CDR3 length equals 13 residues. CDR3 residues: CASEGTFTDTQYF. The CDR3 DNA is TGTGCCAGTGAGGGGACCTTCACAGATACGCAGTATTTT. Supplemented by reference TRBV19 and TRBJ2-3, the full variable domain reads DGGITQSPKYLFRKEGQNVTLSCEQNLNHDAMYWYRQDPGQGLRLIYYSQIVNDFQKGDIAEGYSVSREKKESFPLTVTSAQKNPTAFYLCASEGTFTDTQYFGPGTRLTVL.

CDR3 sequence: CASSEEGAYTF. CDR3 nucleotides: TGTGCCAGCAGTGAAGAGGGGGCCTACACCTTC. This rearrangement joins TRBV2 to TRBJ1-2; 7 bases agree with TRBD1. The CDR3 has 11 amino acids. V shed 1 base and J 10 bases; nucleotides not matched to a gene: 0. Germline V lookup: CDR1 SNHLY, CDR2 FYNNEI.